This is a list of T cell receptor beta chains from one sample in a study of shared clonotypes between healthy human individuals. The protocol was immunoSEQ multiplex PCR, while the TCRdb copy is restricted to in-frame clones and leaves out a portion. The table shows 450,000 to 500,000 clones, with around 73% occurring only once. What was sequenced was PBMCs. Every receptor here comes from a middle-aged woman in good health. Some clones in this sample may be carry-over from other donors' samples. Both conserved end residues are part of each CDR3. Each record gives: V gene, clone size, D gene, J gene, CDR3 DNA, CDR3 protein. The D gene is left open where the match is weak. Only some rows state a clone size, as once, few, many or a class for expanded clones.

TRBV5-3	NA	TRBD1	TRBJ1-2	TGTGCCAGAAGCTTCTCCAGGGGGAGGTATGGCTACACCTTC	CARSFSRGRYGYTF
TRBV29-1	NA	TRBD1	TRBJ2-6	TGCAGCGTTGCCGGGACAGGGAGGGAAACTGGGGCCAACGTCCTGACTTTC	CSVAGTGRETGANVLTF
TRBV18	NA	NA	TRBJ1-1	TGTGCCAGCTCACCAGGGACTGGCTCTGAAGCTTTCTTT	CASSPGTGSEAFF
TRBV6-1	NA	TRBD2	TRBJ2-1	TGTGCCATCAGACTAGCGGGGGCCTACAATGAGCAGTTCTTC	CAIRLAGAYNEQFF
TRBV15	NA	NA	TRBJ1-5	TGTGCCACCAGCCCCGGGTACAATCAGCCCCAGCATTTT	CATSPGYNQPQHF
TRBV4-1	NA	TRBD2	TRBJ2-7	TGCGCCAGCAGAGCAATGGGGGTAGCGGGGTACGAGCAGTACTTC	CASRAMGVAGYEQYF
TRBV30	NA	TRBD2	TRBJ2-2	TGTGCCTGGAGGGGAGGAATGGGACTAGCACACGGGGAGCTGTTTTTT	CAWRGGMGLAHGELFF
TRBV30	few	NA	TRBJ2-7	TGTGCCTGGAAACTCAACTCCTACGAGCAGTACTTC	CAWKLNSYEQYF
TRBV7-3	NA	NA	TRBJ2-1	TGTGCCAGCAGCGCCCCAGGGGCTGACAATGAGCAGTTCTTC	CASSAPGADNEQFF
TRBV4-2	many	NA	TRBJ1-6	TGTGCCAGCAGCCAAGCCCGCGCCTCAAATAATTCACCCCTCCACTTT	CASSQARASNNSPLHF
TRBV4-3	NA	TRBD1	TRBJ1-5	TGCGCCAGCAGCCAAGTTACAGGGGACAATCAGCCCCAGCATTTT	CASSQVTGDNQPQHF
TRBV5-1	NA	TRBD2	TRBJ2-3	TGCGCCAGCAGCTTGCGGGTAGCGGGAGGTCTGCTCACAGATACGCAGTATTTT	CASSLRVAGGLLTDTQYF
TRBV7-6	NA	NA	TRBJ2-7	TGTGCCAGCAGTTCCCTCCGACTAGGCATGGGCGAGCAGTACTTC	CASSSLRLGMGEQYF
TRBV28	NA	TRBD1	TRBJ1-5	TGTGCCAGCAGTTATGCCGGCGGGGGACAGCGTCAGCCCCAGCATTTT	CASSYAGGGQRQPQHF
TRBV5-8	NA	NA	TRBJ2-3	TGTGCCAGCAGCTTGAGGTCATCAGATACGCAGTATTTT	CASSLRSSDTQYF
TRBV18	few	TRBD1	TRBJ1-2	TGTGCCAGCTCACCCGGGACAGGGGACTATGGCTACACCTTC	CASSPGTGDYGYTF
TRBV10-3	NA	TRBD1	TRBJ2-6	TGTGCCATCAGTGATAGGGGGCATGGGGCCAACGTCCTGACTTTC	CAISDRGHGANVLTF
TRBV19	NA	NA	TRBJ2-2	TGTGCCAGTAGTCTTCCATACGCGAACACCGGGGAGCTGTTTTTT	CASSLPYANTGELFF
TRBV19	NA	NA	TRBJ2-5	TGTGCCAGTAGTATAGCCCGACGGGAACAAGAGACCCAGTACTTC	CASSIARREQETQYF
TRBV10-3	NA	NA	TRBJ2-3	TGTGCCATCAGTCGGTCGGCTGGCAGCACAGATACGCAGTATTTT	CAISRSAGSTDTQYF
TRBV29-1	NA	TRBD1	TRBJ2-7	TGCAGCGCTAGACAGGGATTTTCGGACGAGCAGTACTTC	CSARQGFSDEQYF
TRBV6-1	few	NA	TRBJ2-3	TGTGCCAGCAGTGAAGCGCTAGGGGGGGGATCAGATACGCAGTATTTT	CASSEALGGGSDTQYF
TRBV19	NA	NA	TRBJ1-1	TGTGCCAGTAGTATAGATCGGGACACTGAAGCTTTCTTT	CASSIDRDTEAFF
TRBV7-9	NA	NA	TRBJ2-7	TGTGCCAGCAGCTTAGTCCCAACGGCAGGGCACGAGCAGTACTTC	CASSLVPTAGHEQYF
TRBV7-9	once	NA	TRBJ1-4	TGTGCCAGCAGCTTAGTGGGGGGTCCTAATGAAAAACTGTTTTTT	CASSLVGGPNEKLFF
TRBV21-1	NA	NA	TRBJ2-2	TGTGCCAGCAGCAAAGGGGTAGCGGGGCGAACGAACACCGGGGAGCTGTTTTTT	CASSKGVAGRTNTGELFF
TRBV9	once	TRBD2	TRBJ2-1	TGTGCCAGCAGCGTAGGGGGACTAGCCACCAACGAGCAGTTCTTC	CASSVGGLATNEQFF
TRBV28	NA	NA	TRBJ2-2	TGTGCCAGCAGCCGCGTGGGATTAAGGCCCGGGGAGCTGTTTTTT	CASSRVGLRPGELFF
TRBV21-1	NA	NA	TRBJ2-3	TGTGCCAGCAGCAAAGTACTATTGGAGGGTAAGGGGCGGAAGAGTGCAGATACGCAGTATTTT	CASSKVLLEGKGRKSADTQYF
TRBV28	once	NA	TRBJ2-1	TGTGCCAGCAGTTTTGTGGGATCGGCGAATGAGCAGTTCTTC	CASSFVGSANEQFF
TRBV30	few	TRBD1	TRBJ1-5	TGTGCCCTGGGACAGGGGCAGCCCCAGCATTTT	CALGQGQPQHF
TRBV18	many	NA	TRBJ2-2	TGTGCCAGCTCACTCACCCAAAACATACAGGCAACCGGGGAGCTGTTTTTT	CASSLTQNIQATGELFF
TRBV27	few	NA	TRBJ2-1	TGTGCCAGCAGGGCCCTAGCGGCAGGGGATGAGCAGTTCTTC	CASRALAAGDEQFF
TRBV21-1	NA	NA	TRBJ2-1	TGTGCCAGCAGCAAATCGCTAGCGGGAGGGCTACACTGCAATGAGCAGTTCTTC	CASSKSLAGGLHCNEQFF
TRBV28	NA	NA	TRBJ2-2	TGTGCCAGCAGGTCCCGGTACGGGGAGCTGTTTTTT	CASRSRYGELFF
TRBV5-1	once	NA	TRBJ2-7	TGCGCCAGCAGCCGGGACAATCCCTACGAGCAGTACTTC	CASSRDNPYEQYF
TRBV29-1	few	NA	TRBJ2-7	TGCAGCGTGGGGACGGGACAAATGAACTACGAGCAGTACTTC	CSVGTGQMNYEQYF
TRBV18	NA	NA	TRBJ2-1	TGTGCCAGCTCACCTGAGCGTCTCAGGGTTAATGAGCAGTTCTTC	CASSPERLRVNEQFF
TRBV28	NA	TRBD1	TRBJ1-1	TGTGCCAGCAGACTGGACAGGGTTGGAACTGAAGCTTTCTTT	CASRLDRVGTEAFF
TRBV25-1	NA	NA	TRBJ2-7	TGTGCCAGCAGTGTTGAGGGGGAGACAGCGAGCTCCTACGAGCAGTACTTC	CASSVEGETASSYEQYF
TRBV20-1	NA	NA	TRBJ2-1	TGCAGTGCTATTGGGGGAGTGCCGTTCTTC	CSAIGGVPFF